Below are 19 T cell receptor beta chains sequenced from a single sample in a study of early T cells in non-severe SARS-CoV-2 infection. Each CDR3 protein gets one entry after TCRdb re-called the 5' RACE reads with MiXCR. This table has 80,000 to 95,000 distinct CDR3 sequences, approximately 14% appearing once. The sample was whole blood. These receptors all come from an adult who was a healthcare worker with PCR-confirmed SARS-CoV-2 infection or an uninfected control (not recorded which).

The chain links TRBV15 to TRBJ2-1; 8 bases map to TRBD1. V was pared by 6 bases and J by 4 bases, with 11 bases of the junction left unmatched. Germline V gives CDR1 LNHNV, CDR2 YYDKDF (reference sequence). There are 16 residues in the CDR3. The CDR3 spells CATSTGTGLNYNEQFF. The CDR3 DNA reads TGTGCCACCAGTACCGGGACAGGTCTTAATTACAATGAGCAGTTCTTC.

V gene TRBV10-3 combines with J gene TRBJ1-4; D gene ambiguous. The V gene's germline CDR1 is ENHRY and CDR2 SYGVKD. The V and J ends lost 6 bases and 8 bases respectively, with 16 bases between them. The CDR3 has 14 residues. DNA of the CDR3: TGTGCCATCAGCCCGGACGGCCTGAGGGAAAAACTGTTTTTT. This translates into CAISPDGLREKLFF.

This clonotype has more than one count but fewer than ten. The V and J genes are TRBV29-1 and TRBJ2-5, with 14 nucleotides matching TRBD2. V gave up 3 bases and J gave up 1 base; unmatched junction bases: 4. This CDR3 region has 16 residues. Germline CDR1 is SQVTM and CDR2 is ANQGSEA. The CDR3 loop is CSVEGLAGDSQETQYF. Written as DNA, the CDR3 is TGCAGCGTTGAGGGACTAGCGGGGGATTCCCAAGAGACCCAGTACTTC. The full variable domain, in which reference TRBV29-1 and TRBJ2-5 provide the parts outside the CDR3, is SAVISQKPSRDICQRGTSLTIQCQVDSQVTMMFWYRQQPGQSLTLIATANQGSEATYESGFVIDKFPISRPNLTFSTLTVSNMSPEDSSIYLCSVEGLAGDSQETQYFGPGTRLLVL.

This clonotype was counted between two and nine times. The chain joins TRBV28 to TRBJ2-1; 12 bases are shared with TRBD2. Germline assignment: CDR1 MDHEN and CDR2 SYDVKM. Unmatched junction bases numbered 6, after V lost 6 bases and J lost 12 bases. The CDR3 has 13 amino acids. As DNA, the CDR3 is TGTGCCAGCAGCCGAGGGACTAGCGGGTGGCAGTTCTTC. It codes for CASSRGTSGWQFF.

This rearrangement joins TRBV27 to TRBJ2-3; D remains unclear. Trimming pared 2 bases from V and 0 bases from J, leaving 9 bases between. The germline V gene encodes CDR1 MNHEY and CDR2 SMNVEV (reference sequence). This CDR3 is 15 amino acids long. CDR3 coding DNA: TGTGCCAGCAGTTTAGAACAGACTAGCACAGATACGCAGTATTTT. Protein sequence: CASSLEQTSTDTQYF.

This clonotype has a handful of counts. V is TRBV7-8 and J is TRBJ2-2; D gene uncertain. V gave up 1 base and J gave up 0 bases, with 9 bases separating them. The V gene's germline CDR1 is SGHVS and CDR2 FQNEAQ. The CDR3 extends over 16 amino acids. CDR3 in amino acids: CASSLVVPANTGELFF. The CDR3 coding sequence is TGTGCCAGCAGCTTAGTAGTTCCCGCGAACACCGGGGAGCTGTTTTTT.

This clonotype has at least ten counts. The chain carries TRBV5-4 and TRBJ2-1; D unclear. The CDR3 is 12 amino acids. From germline, CDR1 is SGHNT and CDR2 YYREEE (reference sequence). V was clipped by 3 bases and J by 7 bases, with 8 bases between them. CDR3 residues: CASSSPNNEQFF. The CDR3 DNA follows: TGTGCCAGCAGCTCCCCCAATAATGAGCAGTTCTTC. Combining the CDR3 with reference TRBV5-4 and TRBJ2-1 gives the whole variable domain ETGVTQSPTHLIKTRGQQVTLRCSSQSGHNTVSWYQQALGQGPQFIFQYYREEENGRGNFPPRFSGLQFPNYSSELNVNALELDDSALYLCASSSPNNEQFFGPGTRLTVL.

The V call is TRBV6-2 or TRBV6-3, the J call TRBJ2-7; D ambiguous. The CDR3 totals 13 residues. Trimming removed 0 bases from V and 6 bases from J, with 9 bases in between. Germline CDR1 is MNHEY and CDR2 is SVGEGT. The CDR3 nucleotides read TGTGCCAGCAGTTACTCTGTCGCGCCCGAGCAGTACTTC. Encoded protein: CASSYSVAPEQYF.

This clonotype showed up just a few times. The J gene is TRBJ1-1, the V gene TRBV18; no firm D call. The V end was cut by 2 bases, the J end by 6 bases, with 7 bases between. The CDR3 extends over 12 amino acids. Germline CDR1 and CDR2: KGHSH and LQKENI. CDR3 DNA sequence: TGTGCCAGCTCACCAGGAGATTCTGAAGCTTTCTTT. Its protein is CASSPGDSEAFF.

This clonotype was found a few times. The chain uses TRBV7-8 and TRBJ2-5; 7 positions agree with TRBD2. The ends lost 5 bases at V and 5 bases at J; junction bases unmatched: 14. The CDR3 totals 16 residues. The germline V gene has CDR1 SGHVS and CDR2 FQNEAQ. CDR3 sequence (DNA): TGTGCCAGCAGCATAAACCGGCGGGGGTTCATGGAGACCCAGTACTTC. Protein sequence: CASSINRRGFMETQYF.

The chain links TRBV5-4 to TRBJ2-7, with 7 bases matching TRBD1. V lost 4 bases, J lost 1 base, and 8 bases stayed unmatched. This CDR3 region has 15 residues. Germline V gives CDR1 SGHNT, CDR2 YYREEE (reference sequence). The CDR3 nucleotides read TGTGCCAGCAGCGCAGACAGGGTACAGTCCTACGAGCAGTACTTC. Its protein product is CASSADRVQSYEQYF.

This clonotype was picked up a small number of times. This rearrangement joins TRBV10-3 to TRBJ1-1; no clear D. Per germline, CDR1 ENHRY and CDR2 SYGVKD. The CDR3 is 14 residues long. V lost 3 bases to trimming and J lost 0 bases, with 8 bases between them. The CDR3 here is CAISDGRMNTEAFF. The DNA of the CDR3 is TGTGCCATCAGTGACGGACGGATGAACACTGAAGCTTTCTTT.

This clonotype turned up a few times. The chain links TRBV6-5 to TRBJ1-5; D is undetermined. This CDR3 is 12 amino acids long. Trimming shortened V by 5 bases and J by 7 bases, and 9 bases separated the two germline ends. Germline CDR1 and CDR2: MNHEY and SVGAGI. The CDR3 spells CASSRPGQPQHF. The CDR3 DNA reads as TGTGCCAGCAGTAGACCGGGACAGCCCCAGCATTTT.

In this sample, this clonotype turned up many times. This rearrangement joins TRBV3-1 to TRBJ2-1; TRBD2 matches 10 bases. From germline, CDR1 is LGHDT and CDR2 YNNKEL (reference sequence). The V and J ends lost 5 bases and 3 bases, in that order; junction bases with no gene match: 7. CDR3 length: 16 amino acids. Here the CDR3 reads CASSFLAGDYYNEQFF. The CDR3 coding sequence is TGTGCCAGCAGCTTCCTAGCGGGGGATTACTACAATGAGCAGTTCTTC.

This clonotype was seen many times. The chain employs TRBV5-1 and TRBJ1-2; D is undetermined. V lost 0 bases and J 3 bases, leaving 6 bases between the germline ends. The CDR3 loop spans 13 amino acids. CDR1 is SGHRS, CDR2 YFSETQ, per germline. This chain's CDR3 is CASSLDSDYGYTF. Here the CDR3 DNA reads TGCGCCAGCAGCTTGGACAGCGACTATGGCTACACCTTC. Based on the CDR3 plus reference TRBV5-1 and TRBJ1-2, the full variable domain is KAGVTQTPRYLIKTRGQQVTLSCSPISGHRSVSWYQQTPGQGLQFLFEYFSETQRNKGNFPGRFSGRQFSNSRSEMNVSTLELGDSALYLCASSLDSDYGYTFGSGTRLTVV.

This clonotype was recorded a few times. V gene TRBV28 combines with J gene TRBJ1-2; 11 nucleotides align to TRBD1. The CDR3 runs 15 residues. Germline assignment: CDR1 MDHEN and CDR2 SYDVKM. Trimming took 6 bases from V and 8 from J; bases not matched to a gene: 11. CDR3 DNA sequence: TGTGCCAGCAGGTTCCTCGGACAGGGGGCGCGAGGCTACACCTTC. The encoded protein is CASRFLGQGARGYTF.

CDR3 nucleotides: TGTGCCAGCAGCCACGCGGGGGGCCTTTCGAACACCGGGGAGCTGTTTTTT. Its translation: CASSHAGGLSNTGELFF. The chain couples TRBV7-2 to TRBJ2-2, with 8 bases aligning to TRBD2. With V trimmed by 5 bases and J by 0 bases, 8 bases remained unmatched. The CDR3 contains 17 residues. Looked up from germline, CDR1 is SGHTA and CDR2 is FQGNSA.

The chain couples TRBV14 to TRBJ2-1; D is ambiguous. Per germline, CDR1 SGHDN and CDR2 FVKESK. This CDR3 comprises 13 residues. V lost 4 bases and J 9 bases, leaving 13 bases between the germline ends. The CDR3 DNA follows: TGTGCCAGCAGCCGTGTGGCCAGCGCTGAGCAGTTCTTC. Translation gives CASSRVASAEQFF.

The J gene is TRBJ1-4, the V gene TRBV6-5; D remains ambiguous. Per germline, CDR1 MNHEY and CDR2 SVGAGI. Deletions cut 6 bases from V and 7 bases from J, with 18 bases between. The CDR3 loop spans 15 amino acids. The CDR3 DNA reads TGTGCCAGCAGCCAACAAGGCGGACGCGCTGAAAAACTGTTTTTT. Its protein is CASSQQGGRAEKLFF.